This T cell receptor beta chain came from a study of shared T cell receptors in the human thymus. The germline gives CDR1 SGHVS, CDR2 FNYEAQ. The CDR3 covers 14 residues. Trimming cost V 2 bases and J 2 bases; bases outside gene matches: 1. TCRdb keeps only in-frame clones here, not all; method: immunoSEQ multiplex PCR. Of hundreds of thousands of clones listed, roughly 88% are singletons. The table lists this clone with a count of one. The same data also contributed to another study, on human thymus T cells.

The clonotype comes from a girl less than two years old with a congenital heart defect. The chain is built from TRBV7-6 and TRBJ1-1; 8 nucleotides agree with TRBD1. Sequenced input: thymocytes. The CDR3 bases are TGTGCCAGCAGCTTACAGGGGGCAAACACTGAAGCTTTCTTT. Translated, it gives CASSLQGANTEAFF.